This T cell receptor (beta chain) was sequenced during a study of blood T cell repertoires in COVID-19. On the study more broadly: Specimens from acute and convalescent COVID-19 originated in the United States, Italy and Spain. From T cells, B-cell-depleted T cells, or PBMCs came the material, which was cDNA or gDNA.

This clone was observed a few times. CDR3 length equals 13 residues. Trimming at V came to 6 bases and at J to 10 bases, leaving 8 bases not matched to a gene. In the authors' workflow: It was from reference gene primer amplification that nucleated cell counts were estimated. Clones were sequenced by immunoSEQ multiplex PCR, and TCRdb holds only the in-frame ones, with some missing. V and J calls and clone size come straight from that table; D and trimming were deduced from the DNA. Among hundreds of thousands of clones listed, around 84% were seen once. The chain recombines TRBV12-3 or TRBV12-4 with TRBJ1-4; 7 positions agree with TRBD1. This receptor was taken from a man aged 50 or older with acute or convalescent COVID-19. Material for sequencing was peripheral blood. This chain's CDR3 is CASRPTGAGKLFF. In nucleotides, the CDR3 is TGTGCCAGCAGACCCACAGGGGCAGGAAAACTGTTTTTT.